A single sample gave rise to the 14 T cell receptor beta chains below, sequenced in a study of cytomegalovirus exposure and HLA in healthy donors. The PCR ran on 60 Vbeta and 13 Jbeta primers. Measured with immunoSEQ multiplex PCR; TCRdb has only the in-frame clones, and not every one. The data contain fewer than 150,000 clones, roughly 80% of them singletons. What was sequenced was PBMCs. The receptors were sampled from a female donor in good health and CMV-seronegative.

As concerns this clone: The identical CDR3 is also encoded by other nucleotide sequences in the sample. The rearrangement joins TRBV2 to TRBJ2-7, with 8 nucleotides matching TRBD1. Germline CDR1 SNHLY, CDR2 FYNNEI. With 6 bases clipped from V and 3 bases from J, the junction kept 4 bases outside the gene matches. CDR3 length equals 13 residues. CDR3: CASSTDRGYEQYF. CDR3 sequence (DNA): TGTGCCAGCAGCACCGACAGGGGCTACGAGCAGTACTTC.

V is TRBV20-1 and J is TRBJ1-2; TRBD1 is a possible D gene (5 bases). The germline V and J ends were trimmed by 6 bases and 5 bases, with 10 bases remaining between them. Germline V lookup: CDR1 DFQATT, CDR2 SNEGSKA (reference sequence). The CDR3 has 11 amino acids. The CDR3 region has the DNA TGCAGTGCCGGGGGGGGGTATGGCTACACCTTC. Its protein is CSAGGGYGYTF.

This clone showed up just once. The chain couples TRBV5-6 to TRBJ1-1; TRBD1 is a possible D gene (6 bases). V was cut by 3 bases and J by 8 bases, with 11 bases left in between. Germline CDR1 is SGHDT and CDR2 is YYEEEE. The CDR3 is 12 residues long. The CDR3 loop reads CASSWGGPEAFF. Here the CDR3 DNA reads TGTGCCAGCAGCTGGGGGGGGCCCGAAGCTTTCTTT.

In its sample, this clone was seen a few times. The V and J genes are TRBV6-5 and TRBJ1-5; tentative D call: TRBD1 (6 bases). Germline-derived CDR1 and CDR2 are MNHEY and SVGAGI. The CDR3 is 16 amino acids. The V and J ends lost 4 bases and 3 bases respectively, with 16 bases between them. This CDR3 is CASSSLGQRSNQPQHF. CDR3 nucleotides: TGTGCCAGCAGTTCCTTAGGACAGCGCTCCAATCAGCCCCAGCATTTT.

The chain recombines TRBV28 with TRBJ1-2; TRBD1 might be the D (6 bases). The CDR3 loop spans 15 amino acids. The ends were cut back, 6 bases at V and 8 bases at J, with 22 bases in the middle. The germline V gene has CDR1 MDHEN and CDR2 SYDVKM. The CDR3 reads CASSYGGPSQGGYTF. The CDR3 nucleotides read TGTGCCAGCAGCTATGGCGGACCTTCCCAGGGGGGCTACACCTTC.

There are a few counts of this clone. The chain links TRBV30 to TRBJ1-1; D not certain. The germline V gene has CDR1 GTSNPN and CDR2 SVGIG (reference sequence). The CDR3 runs to 11 residues. V lost 1 base to trimming and J lost 7 bases, with 7 bases between them. This CDR3 reads CAWSDEGEAFF. CDR3 bases: TGTGCCTGGAGTGACGAGGGTGAAGCTTTCTTT.

This CDR3 reads CASSVGLALDTQYF. CDR3 bases: TGTGCCAGCAGTGTGGGACTAGCGCTAGATACGCAGTATTTT. V is TRBV2 and J is TRBJ2-3; 10 bases match TRBD2. V lost 4 bases, J lost 5 bases, and 3 bases stayed unmatched. Looked up from germline, CDR1 is SNHLY and CDR2 is FYNNEI. This CDR3 comprises 14 residues.

The V gene is TRBV5-1, the J gene TRBJ2-7; 13 bases agree with TRBD2. The V gene's germline CDR1 is SGHRS and CDR2 YFSETQ. V shed 4 bases, J shed 6 bases, and the junction held 22 bases outside the gene matches. This CDR3 has 20 amino acids. The CDR3 nucleotides are TGCGCCAGCAGCGGGGCACCCGGGACTAGCGGGAAAAGCCCGTGGGGCGAGCAGTACTTC. It specifies CASSGAPGTSGKSPWGEQYF.

The genes are TRBV4-1 and TRBJ2-2; 7 bases line up with TRBD2. After removal of 3 bases from V and 6 bases from J, the junction contained 16 bases not matched to a gene. Germline V CDR1 and CDR2: MGHRA, YSYEKL. The CDR3 runs to 18 residues. The CDR3 region has the DNA TGCGCCAGCAGCCATCACGTGGCGGGACTACTCGCGGCCGGGGAGCTGTTTTTT. Translating it yields CASSHHVAGLLAAGELFF.

This chain joins TRBV6-1 and TRBJ1-5; 9 bases are a match to TRBD1. Trimming took 4 bases from V and 2 from J; bases not matched to a gene: 15. The CDR3 runs to 19 residues. The germline V gene has CDR1 MNHNS and CDR2 SASEGT. CDR3 nucleotides: TGTGCCAGCAGTGGATACCCCGGGACAGGGAAAGGTGGCAATCAGCCCCAGCATTTT. It yields the protein CASSGYPGTGKGGNQPQHF.

The chain links TRBV2 to TRBJ1-4; D remains ambiguous. Germline loops: CDR1 SNHLY, CDR2 FYNNEI. The CDR3 length is 14 residues. V was pared by 6 bases and J by 0 bases, with 8 bases between. Here the CDR3 DNA reads TGTGCCAGCAGATTAGAAGCAACTAATGAAAAACTGTTTTTT. Translation gives CASRLEATNEKLFF.

This clone was found a few times. This CDR3 is also generated by other DNA sequences in the sample. The genes are TRBV29-1 and TRBJ2-1; TRBD2 might be the D (6 bases). The CDR3 is made up of 13 amino acids. V dropped 2 bases and J dropped 7 bases, with 12 bases sitting between them. CDR1 and CDR2 from the germline V gene are SQVTM and ANQGSEA. The CDR3 nucleotides read TGCAGCGTTGAACCCGAGGAGGGTAATGAGCAGTTCTTC. This encodes CSVEPEEGNEQFF.

This clone was detected only a few times. The genes are TRBV6-4 and TRBJ2-1, with TRBD2 matching 11 bases. The CDR3 has 15 residues. Germline V gives CDR1 MRHNA, CDR2 SNTAGT. Trimming removed 5 bases from V and 5 bases from J; junction bases left unmatched: 5. DNA of the CDR3: TGTGCCAGCAGTCCACTAGCGGGAGATAACAATGAGCAGTTCTTC. Translation: CASSPLAGDNNEQFF.

About this clone itself: The junction departs from the called germline gene at one end, perhaps through a read error. Other nucleotide sequences in the sample specify the same CDR3. This rearrangement joins TRBV6-1 to TRBJ1-4; tentatively, D is TRBD1 (6 bases). CDR3 size: 14 residues. Germline V gives CDR1 MNHNS, CDR2 SASEGT. The CDR3: CASGQFGLNEKLFF. The CDR3, as DNA: TGTGCCAGCGGACAGTTCGGCCTTAATGAAAAACTGTTTTTC.